This TCR beta chain was found in a study of blood T cell repertoires in COVID-19. Looking at the study overall: The origin of the acute and convalescent COVID-19 samples was the United States, Italy and Spain. Sources were T cells, B-cell-depleted T cells, or PBMCs; the material itself was cDNA or gDNA.

The CDR3 covers 15 residues. This clone has a single count. In the authors' workflow: Amplification of reference gene primers provided the estimated nucleated cell counts. The repertoire was sequenced with immunoSEQ multiplex PCR; TCRdb's copy has only in-frame clones and lacks some. Clone size and V and J calls were adopted from that table, with D and trimming inferred from the DNA. The sample lists roughly 62,000 clones; roughly 80% were seen once. The clonotype comes from a man aged 60-69 years with acute or convalescent COVID-19. The chain joins TRBV21-1 to TRBJ2-1; TRBD1 is the table's D call, not checked against the DNA. TRBV21-1 counts as a pseudogene. Sequencing was carried out using peripheral blood. DNA of the CDR3: TGTGCCAGCAGGTTACTCACAGGGAATCACAATGAGCAGTTCTTC. Its protein is CASRLLTGNHNEQFF.